This section outlines one T cell receptor (beta chain) sequence together with its context. Its antigen remains unknown. One end of the junction fails to match germline, which may point to a read error. Sequencing libraries of naive CD8 cells derived from approximately 22,000 to 940,000 sorted cells with 10%, 30% or 50% RNA. MiXCR, applied by TCRdb to the PCR reads, yields one record per CDR3 protein. This repertoire shows 250,000 to 350,000 distinct CDR3 sequences, around a fifth found once; its top ten account for approximately 0.84%. The data stem from a study of molecular identifiers for immune sequencing clone quantification. Overall study findings and caveats: Highly expanded clone sizes could be underestimated by identical TCR molecules sharing a barcode.

The sequence came from a human donor in good health. Some libraries in this study had Jurkat cell RNA spiked in. Sequences were obtained from naive CD8+ T cells from blood, with Jurkat cell RNA spiked in. Sample subset: FACS-sorted CD8+CD4-CCR7+CD45RA+ naive T cells.

The CDR3: CAWSVYRGPSGANVLAF. CDR3 DNA sequence: TGTGCCTGGAGTGTATACAGGGGGCCTTCTGGGGCCAACGTCCTGGCTTTC. This chain connects TRBV30 to TRBJ2-6; TRBD1 matches at 9 bases. Looked up from germline, CDR1 is GTSNPN and CDR2 is SVGIG (reference sequence). This CDR3 region has 17 residues.